This entry lists 6 T cell receptor beta chains sequenced from one sample in a study of post-analysis software for immune sequencing data. Study conclusions and caveats: In patients, five or six TRBV segments were more frequent than in controls, with TRBV5-6, TRBV5-1 and TRBV20-1 among them.

Their cognate antigens are unknown. cDNA libraries for TCR beta contained unique molecular identifiers. TCRdb passed the PCR reads through MiXCR, listing each CDR3 protein once. The data show around 440,000 distinct CDR3 sequences, roughly 46% seen once. Sequencing was performed on blood. The receptors derive from a girl aged 5 to 17 with multiple sclerosis.

Points on this clonotype: The junction does not match germline at one end; this may be a read error. The chain joins TRBV7-6 to TRBJ2-7; no clear D. The CDR3 contains 16 residues. Per the germline V gene, CDR1 is SGHVS and CDR2 is FNYEAQ. CDR3 sequence (DNA): TGTGTCAGCAGCCGGAGTGGCGGCCAGAGAAGCTACGAGCAGTACTTC. This sequence encodes CVSSRSGGQRSYEQYF.

This clonotype was picked up a small number of times. The chain carries TRBV5-5 and TRBJ2-1, with 15 bases aligning to TRBD2. V shed 5 bases, J shed 13 bases, and the junction held 13 bases outside the gene matches. Per germline, CDR1 SGHKS and CDR2 YYEKEE (reference sequence). The length of the CDR3 is 16 residues. In nucleotides, the CDR3 is TGTGCCAGCAGGTCACCGGGACTAGCGGGAGGCCCGCATCAGTTCTTC. This codes for CASRSPGLAGGPHQFF.

The chain recombines TRBV5-1 with TRBJ2-2; 7 bases are a match to TRBD2. After removal of 1 base from V and 1 base from J, the junction contained 4 bases not matched to a gene. The germline V gene encodes CDR1 SGHRS and CDR2 YFSETQ. The CDR3 loop spans 16 amino acids. The CDR3 region is CASSLSSGVNTGELFF. CDR3 DNA sequence: TGCGCCAGCAGCTTGTCCAGCGGGGTGAACACCGGGGAGCTGTTTTTT. The whole variable domain, remainder taken from reference TRBV5-1 and TRBJ2-2, is KAGVTQTPRYLIKTRGQQVTLSCSPISGHRSVSWYQQTPGQGLQFLFEYFSETQRNKGNFPGRFSGRQFSNSRSEMNVSTLELGDSALYLCASSLSSGVNTGELFFGEGSRLTVL.

The chain couples TRBV21-1 to TRBJ1-2; the table's TRBD1 call for D was not verified on the DNA. TRBV21-1 is listed as a pseudogene. The CDR3 sequence is 12 residues long. The CDR3 region is CATTPDNYGYTF. The CDR3 DNA reads as TGTGCCACTACCCCGGACAACTATGGCTACACCTTC.

V gene TRBV10-3 combines with J gene TRBJ2-7; 11 bases agree with TRBD2. Germline V gene sequence: CDR1 ENHRY, CDR2 SYGVKD. V was pared by 2 bases and J by 2 bases, with 5 bases of the junction left unmatched. The CDR3 has 16 residues. CDR3 nucleotide sequence: TGTGCCATCAGTGAGCTAGGGACTAGCGGAACCTACGAGCAGTACTTC. It translates to CAISELGTSGTYEQYF.

As to this clonotype: One junction end does not reproduce the germline sequence, and a read error may be involved. The genes are TRBV5-1 and TRBJ2-5; 9 nucleotides match TRBD1. Germline assignment: CDR1 SGHRS and CDR2 YFSETQ. The length of the CDR3 is 13 residues. The CDR3 protein is CASSFGTGETQYF. The CDR3 DNA is TGTGCCAGCAGCTTTGGGACAGGGGAGACCCAGTACTTC.